This record looks at one TCR beta chain sequence and its context. As yet, its antigen is unknown. The germline V and J ends were trimmed by 4 bases and 1 base, with 15 bases remaining between them. The CDR3 runs to 16 residues. Germline V gene sequence: CDR1 SEHNR, CDR2 FQNEAQ (reference sequence). As for the donors, each was a healthy bone marrow donor. The sample belongs to a study of cytomegalovirus exposure and HLA in healthy donors. About the research overall: Earlier sequencing of around 190 million T cells yielded 100 million to 140 million unique TCR beta sequences. An early release of data contained about 85 million unique TCRs, which came from HLA-typed donors. Study-level findings and limits: Many donors shared some public TCRs, even though most TCR sequences were rare.

The PCR contained 60 Vbeta and 13 Jbeta primers. Produced via immunoSEQ multiplex PCR; TCRdb's table is partial and in-frame only. The sample gives about 130,000 clones, 72% of which show up once; around 3.7% is in the top ten. This TCR came from a man aged 25 to 40 in good health and CMV-seronegative. V usage is TRBV7-9 and J usage is TRBJ2-3; no clear D. The source material was PBMCs. CDR3 sequence: CASSSRLAPGTDTQYF. In DNA form, the CDR3 reads TGTGCCAGCAGCTCTCGACTTGCGCCGGGCACAGATACGCAGTATTTT. The full variable domain, rest sourced from reference TRBV7-9 and TRBJ2-3, is DTGVSQNPRHKITKRGQNVTFRCDPISEHNRLYWYRQTLGQGPEFLTYFQNEAQLEKSRLLSDRFSAERPKGSFSTLEIQRTEQGDSAMYLCASSSRLAPGTDTQYFGPGTRLTVL.